The source of this TCR beta chain is a study of OX40 agonist ivuxolimab in advanced cancers. With regard to this clone: Its antigen remains unknown.

The CDR3 has 15 amino acids. Trimming took 5 bases from V and 6 from J; bases not matched to a gene: 12. In germline, CDR1 is MNHEY, CDR2 SMNVEV (reference sequence). Profiled with immunoSEQ multiplex PCR; TCRdb holds only in-frame clones, not every one. The sample has about 28,000 clones, about 90% seen once; the top ten hold 25% to 30%. Study-wide results and limits: The CD4+ and CD8+ T cells in the blood had expanded clonally by week 6 at 0.1 to 3.0 mg/kg.

Sampling times: baseline, cycle 4 day 1, cycle 7 day 1. This sequence joins TRBV27 and TRBJ2-7, with TRBD1 identical over 8 bases. The sequencing here drew on CD4+ or CD8+ T cells sorted from blood, taken in a trial of the OX40 agonist ivuxolimab. This receptor was obtained from an adult with an advanced solid tumor such as melanoma, head and neck, liver or kidney cancer. In DNA form, the CDR3 reads TGTGCCAGCAGTCTGAACGGACAGGGCAGAGGCGAGCAGTACTTC. Translating it yields CASSLNGQGRGEQYF.